The clone carrying this T cell receptor (beta chain) was seen ten or more times. Its cognate antigen is unknown. This record belongs to a study of breast tumors, draining lymph nodes, adjacent tissues. Overall study results and limits: Data only fit, rather than demonstrated, lymph node origin of most tumor T cells. Luminal-like breast cancer showed significantly greater tumor-nontumor repertoire similarity than basal-like breast cancer did. Findings are consistent with lymph node origin and intratumoral expansion of most tumor T cells.

CDR1 is GTSNPN, CDR2 SVGIG, per germline (reference sequence). V was clipped by 2 bases and J by 6 bases; unmatched bases: 3. This CDR3 spans 14 amino acids. One entry per CDR3 protein results from TCRdb running MiXCR on the multiplex PCR reads. The sample includes over 60,000 distinct CDR3 sequences, roughly 44% of them seen just once. Sequenced: breast tumor tissue. The chain couples TRBV30 to TRBJ1-5; 11 bases fit TRBD1. This clonotype was sampled from a female donor with breast cancer. Some clones in this sample may be carry-over from other donors' samples. CDR3 DNA: TGTGCCTGGAGTTGGACAGGGGGCAGTCAGCCCCAGCATTTT. It translates to CAWSWTGGSQPQHF.